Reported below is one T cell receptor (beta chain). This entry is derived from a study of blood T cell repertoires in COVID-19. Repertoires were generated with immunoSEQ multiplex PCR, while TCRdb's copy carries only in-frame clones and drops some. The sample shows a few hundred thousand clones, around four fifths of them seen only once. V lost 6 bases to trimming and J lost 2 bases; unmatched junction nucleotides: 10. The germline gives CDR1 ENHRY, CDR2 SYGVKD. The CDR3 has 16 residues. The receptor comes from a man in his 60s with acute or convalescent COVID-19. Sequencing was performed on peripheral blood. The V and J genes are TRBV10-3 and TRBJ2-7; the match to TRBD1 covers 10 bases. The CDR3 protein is CAIRDPGTGEPYEQYF. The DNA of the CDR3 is TGTGCCATCAGGGACCCCGGGACAGGGGAACCCTACGAGCAGTACTTC.